This entry is about one T cell receptor (beta chain). What this receptor recognizes is not known. The sample holds no much larger clone one base away, and base qualities are not on file. Library preparation used the immunoSEQ multiplex PCR assay. For most patients, genomic DNA was isolated with the Qiagen DNeasy Blood and Tissue Kit and sent frozen to Adaptive Biotechnologies for TCR sequencing. For most patients, high-throughput TCR-beta CDR3 sequencing of genomic DNA was performed by Adaptive Biotechnologies. The original pipeline was this. TCR sequencing data were retrieved from Adaptive's ImmunoSEQ software for 18 patients, whereas a few other patients were processed with MiXCR and VDJtools. To correct CD4 versus CD8 sorting errors, any sequence found in both subsets at a frequency ratio below 5:1 was removed. Because the origin of CDR3 nucleotide sequences shared between donor and recipient could not be assigned, those sequences were removed. To count as alloreactive, a clone needed at least 2-fold expansion over unstimulated cells and a minimum CFSE-low frequency of 0.002% (template counts) or 0.001% (read counts). Clones were considered mappable if detected in sequenced pre-transplant spleen, lymph node, or MLR CFSE-low populations of the donor or recipient. The cumulative frequency of alloreactive clones was calculated as a percentage of all sequences, weighted by copy number. What TCRdb holds here is the immuneACCESS table cut down to in-frame rearrangements. Part of the clones is not present; checked against another copy, under half of the missing clones reflect an unresolved V gene, and the others are unexplained. From that table come the V and J calls and clone size; the DNA was used to work out D and trimming. Counted in this sample were approximately 86,000 clones; 91% of them appeared once. The top ten constitute 0.09% to 0.1% of the sample.

Reading from cysteine to phenylalanine, the CDR3 counts 12 amino acids. This entry keeps only the CDR3 DNA: 36 bases, framed from base 1. From a lookup of the germline V gene, CDR1 and CDR2 are LGHNT and FRNRAP. V gives up 5 bases and J gives up 5 bases, and the segment between their germline ends measures 10 bases. Taken with the paper, the label for time point translates to: cells obtained before transplantation from donor or recipient. CD3+CD4+ and CD3+CD8+ populations were FACS-sorted from unstimulated pre-transplant donor and recipient cells taken from spleen or lymph nodes. The data derive from a study of graft-versus-host responses after intestinal transplantation listed by TCRdb under 2021. Regarding the complete study: Multivisceral, liver-intestinal, or isolated intestinal transplants were received by the recipients. The cohort enrolled some 25 intestinal transplant recipients including one retransplant, and a few patients lacking pretransplant specimens were excluded. Anti-thymocyte globulin induction was given to all recipients, followed by maintenance tacrolimus and steroids for two to four years. Alloreactive clones were identified by sequencing pre-transplant mixed lymphocyte reaction products and comparing them with unstimulated pre-transplant donor and recipient T cells. After intestinal transplantation, graft-versus-host and host-versus-graft alloreactive T cell clones were followed in the graft, circulation and bone marrow using bulk TCR-beta CDR3 sequencing. Rather than being sequenced by the commercial service, samples from a few later patients were sequenced in-house on an Illumina MiSeq and processed with MiXCR. Donor T cell macrochimerism was defined as a peak of at least 4% donor T cells among recipient peripheral blood mononuclear cells.

What the work shows at the level of the full study, not this receptor alone: In patients with donor T cell macrochimerism, the allografts had high GvH to HvG T cell clonal ratios. GvH clones were found in recipient bone marrow, and some of the GvH clones appeared earlier in ileal mucosa or blood, which is consistent with an intestinal mucosal origin. The relatively low number and heterogeneity of intestinal transplant patients limited the conclusions. Early after transplant, peak levels of circulating GvH clones were associated with declines in HvG clones.

The V and J genes are TRBV12-5 and TRBJ2-7; the best D guess is TRBD1, with 6 bases matching. The sample was unstimulated CD4+ T cells sorted from spleen or lymph node cells, taken before intestinal transplant. This sequence originates from a human donor who received an intestinal transplant. The DNA is TGTGCTAGTGGTACAGGGTACGACGAGCAGTACTTC. Translated, this gives CASGTGYDEQYF.